This record looks at one T cell receptor beta chain sequence and its context. Trimming left V 4 bases short and J 4 bases short, with 6 bases between. The CDR3 loop spans 11 amino acids. Germline V CDR1 and CDR2: GTSNPN, SVGIG (reference sequence). The data belong to a study of OX40 agonist ivuxolimab in advanced cancers. Study in general: Dose-escalation patients' cancers were hepatocellular carcinoma, melanoma, renal cell or head and neck cancer. Prior checkpoint blockade (anti-PD-1, anti-PD-L1 or anti-CTLA-4) was permitted; 40% had it.

Assay used: immunoSEQ multiplex PCR; TCRdb lists only in-frame clones, some missing. The sample includes roughly 67,000 clones, 84% of them seen just once. The TCR sequence derives from an adult with an advanced solid tumor such as melanoma, head and neck, liver or kidney cancer. The source was CD4+ or CD8+ T cells sorted from blood, collected in a trial of the OX40 agonist ivuxolimab. The chain recombines TRBV30 with TRBJ2-3; D remains ambiguous. Written as DNA, the CDR3 is TGTGCCTGGAAGAGGCCAGATACGCAGTATTTT. It codes for CAWKRPDTQYF.